This T cell receptor (beta chain) was identified during a study of T cells after yellow fever vaccination. The CDR3 is made up of 15 amino acids. Germline V gene data show CDR1 as SGHAT and CDR2 as FQNNGV. MiXCR was run by TCRdb on the 5' RACE reads, yielding one entry per CDR3 protein. The data show 620,000 or so distinct CDR3 sequences, with about a sixth seen just once and around 15% held by the top ten. About this clonotype itself: At one boundary the junction diverges from the germline segment, which might be a read error.

Here the sequenced sample was PBMCs, taken about 5 days after the first yellow fever vaccination. This receptor was obtained from a man younger than 35 who received the YFV17D yellow fever vaccine. The chain carries TRBV11-2 and TRBJ2-7; TRBD1 matches 10 bases. Here the CDR3 DNA reads TGTGCCAGCAGCTCGACAGGGGGCGGTTCCTACGAGCCGTACTTC. Translated, it gives CASSSTGGGSYEPYF.